This TCR beta chain was sequenced during a study of shared clonotypes between healthy human individuals. Study-wide results and limits: As a rule, naive subsets had a larger estimated richness than memory subsets.

Data came from immunoSEQ multiplex PCR; TCRdb stores just in-frame clones and leaves some out. Of roughly 2.6 million clones detected, around nine tenths appear once; the ten largest clones hold about 0.13%. About this clone itself: The antigen is unknown. The junction shows a germline mismatch at one end, possibly a read error.

Germline lookup yields CDR1 MNHNS and CDR2 SASEGT. The CDR3 runs to 16 residues. Sequenced: naive CD4+ T cells sorted from blood. Regarding subset: CD45RA+ positively selected. This receptor was taken from a man in his late teens or twenties in good health. The chain is built from TRBV6-1 and TRBJ2-3; 8 bases are shared with TRBD2. As DNA, the CDR3 is TGTGCCAGCAGAGAAGCGGGGGCCCATAGCACAGATACGCAGTATTTT. Its translation: CASREAGAHSTDTQYF.